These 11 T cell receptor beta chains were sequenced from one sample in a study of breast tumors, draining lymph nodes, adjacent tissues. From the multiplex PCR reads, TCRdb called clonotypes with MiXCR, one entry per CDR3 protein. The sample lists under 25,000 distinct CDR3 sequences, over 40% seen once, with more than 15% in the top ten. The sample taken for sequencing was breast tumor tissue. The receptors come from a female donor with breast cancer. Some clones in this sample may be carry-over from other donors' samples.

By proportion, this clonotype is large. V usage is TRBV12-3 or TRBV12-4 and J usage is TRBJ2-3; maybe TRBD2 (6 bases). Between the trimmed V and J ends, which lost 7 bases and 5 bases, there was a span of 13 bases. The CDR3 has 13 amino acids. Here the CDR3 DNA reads TGTGCCAGCATGGGGGAGGCACGAGATACGCAGTATTTT. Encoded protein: CASMGEARDTQYF.

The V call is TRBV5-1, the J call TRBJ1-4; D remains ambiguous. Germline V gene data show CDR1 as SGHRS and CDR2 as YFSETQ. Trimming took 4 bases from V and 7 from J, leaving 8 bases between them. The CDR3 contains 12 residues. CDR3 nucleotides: TGCGCCAGCAGCCCGGCGGGTGAAAAACTGTTTTTT. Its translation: CASSPAGEKLFF.

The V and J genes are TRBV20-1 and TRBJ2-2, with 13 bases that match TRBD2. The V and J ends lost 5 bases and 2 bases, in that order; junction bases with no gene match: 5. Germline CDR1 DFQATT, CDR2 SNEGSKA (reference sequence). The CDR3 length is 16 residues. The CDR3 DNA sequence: TGCAGTGCTCGGACTAGCGGGAGCTCAAACACCGGGGAGCTGTTTTTT. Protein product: CSARTSGSSNTGELFF.

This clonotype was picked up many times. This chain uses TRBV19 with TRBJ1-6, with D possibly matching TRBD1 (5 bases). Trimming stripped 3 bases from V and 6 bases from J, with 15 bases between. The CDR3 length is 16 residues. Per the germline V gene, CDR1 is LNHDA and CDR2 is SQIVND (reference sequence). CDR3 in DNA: TGTGCCAGTAGTATGAAGGGGCGGAGCCTTAATTCACCCCTCCACTTT. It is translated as CASSMKGRSLNSPLHF. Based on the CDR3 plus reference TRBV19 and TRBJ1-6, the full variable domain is DGGITQSPKYLFRKEGQNVTLSCEQNLNHDAMYWYRQDPGQGLRLIYYSQIVNDFQKGDIAEGYSVSREKKESFPLTVTSAQKNPTAFYLCASSMKGRSLNSPLHFGNGTRLTVT.

The CDR3 protein is CATSTETRTESSGGYTF. CDR3 DNA sequence: TGTGCCACCAGCACAGAAACGCGGACGGAGAGCTCGGGCGGCTACACCTTC. The chain uses TRBV15 and TRBJ1-2; unclear D gene. Germline assignment: CDR1 LNHNV and CDR2 YYDKDF (reference sequence). Trimming took 4 bases from V and 8 from J, leaving 26 bases between them. The CDR3 sequence is 17 residues long.

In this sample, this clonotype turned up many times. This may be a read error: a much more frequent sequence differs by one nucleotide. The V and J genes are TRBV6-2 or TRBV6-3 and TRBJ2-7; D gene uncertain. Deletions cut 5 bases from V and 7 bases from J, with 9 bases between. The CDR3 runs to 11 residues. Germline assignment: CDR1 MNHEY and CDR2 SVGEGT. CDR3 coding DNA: TGTGCCAGCAGTCACTTGCTAGAGCAGTACTTC. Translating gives CASSHLLEQYF.

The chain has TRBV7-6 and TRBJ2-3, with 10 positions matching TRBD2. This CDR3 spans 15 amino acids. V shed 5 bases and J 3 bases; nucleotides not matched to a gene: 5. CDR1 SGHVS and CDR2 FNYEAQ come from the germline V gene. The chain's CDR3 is CASSVQRGGTDTQYF. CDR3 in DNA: TGTGCCAGCAGCGTCCAGCGGGGGGGGACAGATACGCAGTATTTT.

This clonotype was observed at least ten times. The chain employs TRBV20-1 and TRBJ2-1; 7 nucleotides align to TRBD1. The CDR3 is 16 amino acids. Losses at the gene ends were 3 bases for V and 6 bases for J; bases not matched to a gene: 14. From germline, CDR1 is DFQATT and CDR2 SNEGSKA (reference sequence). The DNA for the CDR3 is TGCAGTGCTAGTCCCGCCAGGGGGAGTCAGGCCAATGAGCAGTTCTTC. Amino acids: CSASPARGSQANEQFF.

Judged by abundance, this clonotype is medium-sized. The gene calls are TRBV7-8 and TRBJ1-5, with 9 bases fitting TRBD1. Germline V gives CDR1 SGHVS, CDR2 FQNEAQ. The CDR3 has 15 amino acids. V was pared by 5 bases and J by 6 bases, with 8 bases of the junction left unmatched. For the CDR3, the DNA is TGTGCCAGCAGCCCGAGGGGGGGACAGGGTCAGCCCCAGCATTTT. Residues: CASSPRGGQGQPQHF.

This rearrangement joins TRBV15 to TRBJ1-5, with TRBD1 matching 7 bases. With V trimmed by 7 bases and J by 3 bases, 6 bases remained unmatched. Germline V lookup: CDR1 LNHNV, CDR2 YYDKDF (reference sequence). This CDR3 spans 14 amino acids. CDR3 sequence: CATNKGQVNQPQHF. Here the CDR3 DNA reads TGTGCCACCAACAAAGGACAGGTCAATCAGCCCCAGCATTTT. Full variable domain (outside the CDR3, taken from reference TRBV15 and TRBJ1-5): DAMVIQNPRYQVTQFGKPVTLSCSQTLNHNVMYWYQQKSSQAPKLLFHYYDKDFNNEADTPDNFQSRRPNTSFCFLDIRSPGLGDTAMYLCATNKGQVNQPQHFGDGTRLSIL.

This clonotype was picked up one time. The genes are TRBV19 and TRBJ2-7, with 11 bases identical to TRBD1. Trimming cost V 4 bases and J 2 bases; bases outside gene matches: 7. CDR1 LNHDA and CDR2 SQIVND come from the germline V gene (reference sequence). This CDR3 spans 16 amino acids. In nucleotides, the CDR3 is TGTGCCAGTAGTAGAGGGACAGGGGGGGTTCCCTACGAGCAGTACTTC. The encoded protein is CASSRGTGGVPYEQYF.